A single T cell receptor (beta chain) is shown here with its context. These data come from a study of blood T cell repertoires in COVID-19. Study-level information: PBMCs, B-cell-depleted T cells, or T cells were the source of the cDNA or gDNA that made up the material.

Original data processing: Amplification from reference gene primers served as the basis for estimated nucleated cell counts. The data were produced by immunoSEQ multiplex PCR, yet TCRdb's version contains in-frame clones alone and is incomplete. V and J calls and clone size are as listed in that table; D and trimming were resolved from the DNA. The sample records a few hundred thousand clones, approximately 90% being singletons. Clinical history as reported by participants underpinned cohort assignment. Cohort 3 recovery required two negative PCRs, clearance, or symptom resolution. CDR3 size: 17 residues. Germline-derived CDR1 and CDR2 are LGHDT and YNNKEL (reference sequence). V trimming: 1 base; J trimming: 0 bases; junction bases outside the gene matches: 9.

The rearrangement uses TRBV3-1 (or the pseudogene TRBV3-2) and TRBJ2-7, with 7 bases aligning to TRBD1. This sequence originates from a man aged 25-40 years who had recovered from COVID-19. The sample was PBMCs or T cells enriched from blood (not recorded which). The CDR3 here is CASSQGTGSYGSYEQYF. The CDR3 bases are TGTGCCAGCAGCCAAGGGACAGGCTCGTACGGCTCCTACGAGCAGTACTTC.